A single sample is the source of the 20 T cell receptor beta chains below, sequenced in a study of CD8+CD57+ T cells in acquired aplastic anemia. All sequencing subjects had displayed CD8+CD57+ cell expansion on flow cytometry. The template used for profiling TCR beta VDJ and CDR3 was genomic DNA. One entry per CDR3 protein, called by TCRdb with MiXCR from the reads. Of 200,000 to 300,000 distinct CDR3 sequences in the sample, approximately 45% were seen once. Sequenced sample: sorted CD4+, CD8+, or CD8+CD57+ T cells (not recorded which) from PBMCs. The receptors derive from a human donor with aplastic anemia.

As DNA, the CDR3 is TGTGCCACCAAGCAGGGCATCCCCTATGGCTACACCTTC. Protein: CATKQGIPYGYTF. The chain recombines TRBV6-6 with TRBJ1-2; tentatively, D is TRBD1 (5 bases). This CDR3 spans 13 amino acids. Trimming removed 10 bases at V and 4 bases at J, with 16 bases between. Germline values: CDR1 MNHNY, CDR2 SVGAGI (reference sequence).

This chain joins TRBV13 and TRBJ2-7; 8 positions match TRBD1. This CDR3 has 13 residues. Germline trimming cut 5 bases from V and 6 bases from J; bases unmatched to any gene: 6. Germline loops: CDR1 PRHDT, CDR2 FYEKMQ (reference sequence). CDR3 in amino acids: CASSPWTGREQYF. CDR3 sequence (DNA): TGTGCCAGCAGCCCCTGGACAGGGCGCGAGCAGTACTTC.

The chain carries TRBV20-1 and TRBJ2-5; the match to TRBD1 covers 7 bases. The ends lost 5 bases at V and 1 base at J; junction bases unmatched: 10. The CDR3 has 15 residues. Germline-derived CDR1 and CDR2 are DFQATT and SNEGSKA (reference sequence). The CDR3 spells CSAPRTGLIQETQYF. CDR3 in DNA: TGCAGTGCTCCAAGGACAGGTCTTATCCAAGAGACCCAGTACTTC.

The sample holds many counts of this clonotype. The V call is TRBV11-2, the J call TRBJ1-1; 7 nucleotides align to TRBD1. The CDR3 totals 18 residues. CDR1 SGHAT and CDR2 FQNNGV come from the germline V gene. J gave up 1 base and V 5 bases, and 16 bases lay outside the gene matches. This CDR3 reads CASSDRPYGTDKNTEAFF. The CDR3 DNA is TGTGCCAGCAGCGATAGACCCTACGGGACAGACAAGAACACTGAAGCTTTCTTT.

As for this clonotype: One end of the junction is discordant with germline, which a read error may explain. DNA for the CDR3: TGTGCCAGCAGCCAAAGAGGGGCATTC. Its translation is CASSQRGAF. The chain combines TRBV7-6 with TRBJ2-7; D is possibly TRBD1 or TRBD2 (5 bases each). The CDR3 has 9 residues. From germline, CDR1 is SGHVS and CDR2 FNYEAQ.

With respect to this clonotype: The junction departs from germline at one end; a sequencing error may be responsible. The rearrangement links TRBV27 to TRBJ2-7; D gene unclear. The CDR3 extends over 13 amino acids. Germline V gene data show CDR1 as MNHEY and CDR2 as SMNVEV (reference sequence). CDR3 nucleotide sequence: TGTGCCAACAGTTTAACCGGATCCTACGAGCAGTACTTC. Its protein product is CANSLTGSYEQYF.

With regard to this clonotype: It may be a read error: a sequence one base away is much more abundant. The J gene is TRBJ1-2, the V gene TRBV6-2 or TRBV6-3, with D uncertain. Germline V gives CDR1 MNHEY, CDR2 SVGEGT. The CDR3 covers 15 residues. This CDR3 is CASRERTGGNCGYTF. The CDR3, as DNA: TGTGCCAGCAGGGAGCGGACGGGCGGTAACTGTGGCTACACCTTC.

This clonotype has at least ten counts. V usage is TRBV7-9 and J usage is TRBJ2-2; 7 positions agree with TRBD1. The CDR3 loop spans 16 amino acids. The germline V gene has CDR1 SEHNR and CDR2 FQNEAQ (reference sequence). V lost 5 bases, J lost 5 bases, and 11 bases stayed unmatched. The CDR3 loop reads CASSIPTGYSTGELFF. CDR3 in DNA: TGTGCCAGCAGCATACCGACAGGGTATTCTACCGGGGAGCTGTTTTTT.

This clonotype was seen at least ten times. This chain uses TRBV9 with TRBJ2-1; TRBD2 agrees at 13 bases. Germline loops: CDR1 SGDLS, CDR2 YYNGEE. This CDR3 comprises 16 residues. Trimming removed 3 bases from V and 8 bases from J; junction bases left unmatched: 8. The CDR3 protein is CASSGGLAGSRDEQFF. The CDR3, as DNA: TGTGCCAGCAGCGGGGGACTAGCGGGATCGAGGGATGAGCAGTTCTTC.

The V call is TRBV15, the J call TRBJ2-5; D call uncertain. Germline CDR1 LNHNV, CDR2 YYDKDF (reference sequence). Trimming shortened V by 5 bases and J by 8 bases, and 15 bases separated the two germline ends. The CDR3 sequence is 13 residues long. The CDR3: CATSLGRDVTQYF. The DNA of the CDR3 is TGTGCCACCAGCCTGGGCCGCGACGTTACCCAGTACTTC.

V and J are TRBV6-9 and TRBJ2-7; 8 bases align to TRBD1. CDR1 and CDR2 (germline): MNHGY, SVAAGI. J was trimmed by 5 bases and V by 5 bases; bases with no gene match: 23. This CDR3 comprises 19 residues. Here the CDR3 reads CASSHIGTGGGLGTDEQYF. The CDR3 nucleotides are TGTGCCAGCAGTCATATCGGGACAGGTGGGGGACTGGGGACTGACGAGCAGTACTTC.

This chain links TRBV6-2 or TRBV6-3 with TRBJ1-5; 7 nucleotides match TRBD1. The germline V gene has CDR1 MNHEY and CDR2 SVGEGT. Losses at the gene ends were 6 bases for V and 3 bases for J; bases not matched to a gene: 5. The CDR3 spans 14 residues. CDR3 nucleotides: TGTGCCAGCAGAACCGGGACAGCCAATCAGCCCCAGCATTTT. Its translation: CASRTGTANQPQHF.

This chain connects TRBV14 to TRBJ2-7; D unresolved. In germline, CDR1 is SGHDN, CDR2 FVKESK. V was cut by 0 bases and J by 1 base, with 16 bases left in between. This CDR3 region has 17 residues. DNA for the CDR3: TGTGCCAGCAGCCAAGATCTGTCACCGGGCTTTTCCTACGAGCAGTACTTC. Its translation is CASSQDLSPGFSYEQYF.

The sample holds a few counts of this clonotype. The gene calls are TRBV15 and TRBJ2-5; D call uncertain. Germline CDR1 is LNHNV and CDR2 is YYDKDF (reference sequence). V was trimmed by 0 bases and J by 5 bases, leaving 4 bases between them. CDR3 length: 12 residues. The CDR3, as DNA: TGTGCCACCAGCAGAGAAGCGGAGACCCAGTACTTC. This encodes CATSREAETQYF.

The chain has TRBV19 and TRBJ2-7; maybe TRBD2 (6 bases). The CDR3 is 13 residues long. Germline-derived CDR1 and CDR2 are LNHDA and SQIVND (reference sequence). Trimming shortened V by 7 bases and J by 6 bases, and 16 bases separated the two germline ends. CDR3 region: CASMGTPGGEQYV. The CDR3 DNA sequence: TGTGCCAGTATGGGCACCCCCGGGGGCGAGCAGTACGTC.

This clonotype was seen ten or more times. CDR3 sequence: CASSVSKDREETQYF. The CDR3 region has the DNA TGCGCCAGCAGTGTGTCAAAAGACAGAGAAGAGACCCAGTACTTC. V is TRBV10-1 and J is TRBJ2-5, with TRBD1 as a possible D gene (5 bases). Germline V gives CDR1 WNHNN, CDR2 SYGVQD (reference sequence). V lost 4 bases and J 3 bases, leaving 15 bases between the germline ends. CDR3 length: 15 residues.

Points on this clonotype: A much larger clone lies a single base off, so this may be a read error. The genes are TRBV30 and TRBJ2-2, with D perhaps TRBD2 (5 bases). From germline, CDR1 is GTSNPN and CDR2 SVGIG (reference sequence). The CDR3 consists of 11 residues. The CDR3 protein is CAWSVAGEPFF. Here the CDR3 DNA reads TGTGCCTGGAGTGTAGCCGGGGAGCCGTTTTTT.

This clonotype appeared many times. The V and J genes are TRBV19 and TRBJ2-5; possible D gene TRBD1, 5 bases. The CDR3 extends over 13 amino acids. V lost 3 bases, J lost 1 base, and 6 bases lay in between. The V gene's germline CDR1 is LNHDA and CDR2 SQIVND (reference sequence). As DNA, the CDR3 is TGTGCCAGTAGTATCGACAGCCAAGAGACCCAGTACTTC. The encoded protein is CASSIDSQETQYF.

The rearrangement links TRBV7-9 to TRBJ2-5; possibly TRBD2 for D (6 bases). The CDR3 length is 16 residues. Deletions cut 5 bases from V and 3 bases from J, with 19 bases between. CDR1 and CDR2 from the germline V gene are SEHNR and FQNEAQ (reference sequence). The CDR3: CASSGSAGHKEETQYF. As DNA, the CDR3 is TGTGCCAGCAGCGGCTCCGCGGGGCACAAAGAAGAGACCCAGTACTTC. Using reference TRBV7-9 and TRBJ2-5 for the parts outside the CDR3, the full variable domain is DTGVSQNPRHKITKRGQNVTFRCDPISEHNRLYWYRQTLGQGPEFLTYFQNEAQLEKSRLLSDRFSAERPKGSFSTLEIQRTEQGDSAMYLCASSGSAGHKEETQYFGPGTRLLVL.

This clonotype has more than one count but fewer than ten. The chain joins TRBV19 to TRBJ1-2; D is uncertain. V lost 5 bases and J lost 5, with 6 bases in between. Germline V gives CDR1 LNHDA, CDR2 SQIVND (reference sequence). This CDR3 is built from 11 residues. The CDR3 is CASSGTYGYTF. CDR3 in DNA: TGTGCCAGTAGTGGAACTTATGGCTACACCTTC. The whole variable domain, filled in from reference TRBV19 and TRBJ1-2, reads DGGITQSPKYLFRKEGQNVTLSCEQNLNHDAMYWYRQDPGQGLRLIYYSQIVNDFQKGDIAEGYSVSREKKESFPLTVTSAQKNPTAFYLCASSGTYGYTFGSGTRLTVV.